This T cell receptor (beta chain) came from a study of blood T cell repertoires in COVID-19. Background on the study: In each case, the material was cDNA or gDNA derived from T cells, B-cell-depleted T cells, or PBMCs.

The CDR3 sequence is 13 residues long. V dropped 5 bases and J dropped 3 bases, with 11 bases sitting between them. Germline V lookup: CDR1 SQVTM, CDR2 ANQGSEA. This clone was seen many times. Method: immunoSEQ multiplex PCR; TCRdb's copy keeps in-frame clones and lacks some. The sample shows around 120,000 clones, roughly 70% of them seen only once. The material sequenced was peripheral blood. The chain is built from TRBV29-1 and TRBJ1-3; weak D call: TRBD1 (6 bases). This TCR was sampled from a human donor with acute or convalescent COVID-19. The donor label of this sample is uncertain. CDR3 nucleotides: TGCAGCGTTCCAGGGGCTGATGGAAACACCATATATTTT. Translated, it gives CSVPGADGNTIYF.